The 27 T cell receptor beta chains below all came from one sample that was sequenced in a study of shared clonotypes between healthy human individuals. TCRdb keeps only in-frame clones here, not all; method: immunoSEQ multiplex PCR. The sample has about 2.4 million clones; roughly 93% are singletons. What was sequenced was naive CD4+ T cells from PBMCs. Subset: CD45RA+ positively selected. Source of these receptors: a man aged 18 to 30 in good health. Some clones in this sample may be carry-over from other donors' samples.

This sequence joins TRBV7-2 and TRBJ2-7, with TRBD2 matching 10 bases. Trimming at V came to 1 base and at J to 0 bases, leaving 6 bases not matched to a gene. The CDR3 totals 17 residues. CDR1 and CDR2 from the germline V gene are SGHTA and FQGNSA. CDR3: CASSLVPSGSISYEQYF. In DNA, the CDR3 is TGTGCCAGCAGCTTAGTCCCTAGCGGGAGCATCTCCTACGAGCAGTACTTC.

The chain has TRBV19 and TRBJ2-7; 7 positions match TRBD2. The CDR3 contains 14 residues. Germline V gives CDR1 LNHDA, CDR2 SQIVND (reference sequence). The ends lost 6 bases at V and 2 bases at J; junction bases unmatched: 7. In DNA form, the CDR3 reads TGTGCCAGTAGCCCCGCTAGCGGCCCCTACGAGCAGTACTTC. It translates to CASSPASGPYEQYF.

The chain is built from TRBV29-1 and TRBJ2-3, with D uncertain. Germline CDR1 and CDR2: SQVTM and ANQGSEA. The CDR3 runs 14 residues. Trimming removed 8 bases from V and 1 base from J, with 16 bases in between. CDR3 sequence: CSSKGLTGTDTQYF. The CDR3 DNA reads TGCAGCTCGAAAGGGTTGACGGGCACAGATACGCAGTATTTT.

The chain combines TRBV18 with TRBJ1-5; the D gene is possibly TRBD1 (6 bases). Germline CDR1 KGHSH, CDR2 LQKENI. This CDR3 has 15 residues. The V gene lost 2 bases and the J gene lost 7 bases, with 15 bases spanning the gap. The CDR3 is CASSPGPSRGQPQHF. CDR3 DNA: TGTGCCAGCTCACCAGGGCCGAGCAGGGGACAGCCCCAGCATTTT.

This rearrangement joins TRBV5-1 to TRBJ2-1, with TRBD2 matching 7 bases. The V gene's germline CDR1 is SGHRS and CDR2 YFSETQ. The junction had 8 bases not matched to a gene; V was cut back by 7 bases and J by 7 bases. The CDR3 consists of 13 residues. As DNA, the CDR3 is TGCGCCAGCTCCCTAGCGGAGATTAATGAGCAGTTCTTC. This translates into CASSLAEINEQFF.

This sequence joins TRBV5-1 and TRBJ2-1, with TRBD1 as a possible D gene (5 bases). V lost 3 bases and J lost 8, with 15 bases in between. The germline V gene encodes CDR1 SGHRS and CDR2 YFSETQ. This CDR3 is built from 14 residues. The CDR3 sequence is CASSYNPGSDEQFF. In DNA form, the CDR3 reads TGCGCCAGCAGCTACAATCCAGGGTCTGATGAGCAGTTCTTC.

The chain is built from TRBV6-1 and TRBJ1-1; 7 positions match TRBD1. Germline V lookup: CDR1 MNHNS, CDR2 SASEGT. The V and J ends lost 6 bases and 2 bases, in that order; junction bases with no gene match: 6. CDR3 length: 14 amino acids. CDR3 nucleotide sequence: TGTGCCAGCAGGCGGGGGACAGAAAACACTGAAGCTTTCTTT. Translating it yields CASRRGTENTEAFF.

The CDR3, as DNA: TGTGCCAGCAGCTTAGTGGGGGGCCCTGAGCAGTTCTTC. It yields the protein CASSLVGGPEQFF. The V gene is TRBV7-9, the J gene TRBJ2-1; D could derive from TRBD1 or TRBD2 (6 bases each). The germline gives CDR1 SEHNR, CDR2 FQNEAQ (reference sequence). The CDR3 spans 13 residues. The V gene lost 1 base and the J gene lost 9 bases, with 10 bases spanning the gap.

The J gene is TRBJ2-1, the V gene TRBV6-5, with D possibly matching TRBD1 (5 bases). Per germline, CDR1 MNHEY and CDR2 SVGAGI. The V end was cut by 6 bases, the J end by 7 bases, with 19 bases between. The CDR3 is made up of 15 amino acids. CDR3 sequence (DNA): TGTGCCAGCAGGGGGCGGCGGCAGGCGGAGAATGAGCAGTTCTTC. This gives the protein CASRGRRQAENEQFF.

A word on this clone: The same CDR3 is also encoded by other DNA sequences in this sample. The chain recombines TRBV28 with TRBJ2-7; possibly TRBD1 for D (5 bases). Germline lookup yields CDR1 MDHEN and CDR2 SYDVKM. Trimming left V 2 bases short and J 0 bases short, with 11 bases between. The CDR3 extends over 15 amino acids. The CDR3 bases are TGTGCCAGCAGTTTACCCGCAGGGAACTCCTACGAGCAGTACTTC. Translation: CASSLPAGNSYEQYF.

The rearrangement links TRBV10-3 to TRBJ2-1; 9 bases are shared with TRBD2. The junction had 17 bases not matched to a gene; V was cut back by 6 bases and J by 8 bases. There are 17 residues in the CDR3. Germline V lookup: CDR1 ENHRY, CDR2 SYGVKD. The CDR3 is CAISPSLAGGPGDEQFF. The CDR3 coding sequence is TGTGCCATCAGCCCGTCCCTCGCGGGAGGGCCAGGCGATGAGCAGTTCTTC.

This clone was observed a few times. The J gene is TRBJ2-7, the V gene TRBV15; either TRBD1 or TRBD2 may fit D (7 bases each). Trimming shortened V by 1 base and J by 5 bases, and 12 bases separated the two germline ends. CDR1 is LNHNV and CDR2 is YYDKDF in the germline V gene (reference sequence). The CDR3 extends over 14 amino acids. CDR3 protein: CATSRGAGGDEQYF. The CDR3 DNA is TGTGCCACCAGCAGAGGGGCAGGGGGGGACGAGCAGTACTTC.

This chain joins TRBV5-4 and TRBJ2-5, with D tentatively TRBD1 (6 bases). Germline CDR1 SGHNT, CDR2 YYREEE (reference sequence). CDR3 length equals 15 residues. With 4 bases removed from V and 1 base from J, the gap between germline ends came to 14 bases. CDR3 loop: CASSLDSQSQETQYF. The CDR3 nucleotides are TGTGCCAGCAGCCTGGACAGTCAAAGCCAAGAGACCCAGTACTTC.

This sequence joins TRBV5-5 and TRBJ2-2; 7 bases fit TRBD2. After removal of 1 base from V and 1 base from J, the junction contained 4 bases not matched to a gene. Germline loops: CDR1 SGHKS, CDR2 YYEKEE (reference sequence). This CDR3 has 16 residues. CDR3 protein: CASSLMASGNTGELFF. CDR3 nucleotide sequence: TGTGCCAGCAGCTTGATGGCTAGCGGGAACACCGGGGAGCTGTTTTTT. The full variable domain, rest sourced from reference TRBV5-5 and TRBJ2-2, is DAGVTQSPTHLIKTRGQQVTLRCSPISGHKSVSWYQQVLGQGPQFIFQYYEKEERGRGNFPDRFSARQFPNYSSELNVNALLLGDSALYLCASSLMASGNTGELFFGEGSRLTVL.

This chain connects TRBV7-9 to TRBJ2-5; TRBD2 matches 7 bases. The CDR3 runs 16 residues. Germline CDR1 reads SEHNR; CDR2 reads FQNEAQ (reference sequence). The V segment lost 7 bases and the J segment 2 bases; nucleotides outside the gene matches: 13. CDR3 nucleotide sequence: TGTGCCAGCACTAAACCGGGAGGTCGATGGCAAGAGACCCAGTACTTC. Translated: CASTKPGGRWQETQYF.

V usage is TRBV27 and J usage is TRBJ2-1; unclear D gene. Germline V CDR1 and CDR2: MNHEY, SMNVEV (reference sequence). Deletions cut 4 bases from V and 5 bases from J, with 9 bases between. The CDR3 totals 13 residues. Written as DNA, the CDR3 is TGTGCCAGCAGTTCCATAAACAACAATGAGCAGTTCTTC. As protein: CASSSINNNEQFF.

To note about this clone: Within the sample, other DNA sequences also encode this same CDR3. This chain links TRBV7-2 with TRBJ2-7; D unclear. Trimming took 3 bases from V and 4 from J, leaving 7 bases between them. This CDR3 has 12 amino acids. Germline CDR1 SGHTA, CDR2 FQGNSA. As DNA, the CDR3 is TGTGCCAGCAGCTTGGTAGATTACGAGCAGTACTTC. Translation: CASSLVDYEQYF.

J is TRBJ1-3 and V is TRBV5-1; unclear D gene. Germline V gene lookup returns CDR1 SGHRS and CDR2 YFSETQ. The CDR3 is 19 residues long. Trimming removed 4 bases at V and 4 bases at J, with 27 bases between. CDR3 bases: TGCGCCAGCAGCCCAAGGGCAGCTCCAATCCCTCGGTCAGGAAACACCATATATTTT. Its translation is CASSPRAAPIPRSGNTIYF. The variable domain in full, completed from reference TRBV5-1 and TRBJ1-3, reads KAGVTQTPRYLIKTRGQQVTLSCSPISGHRSVSWYQQTPGQGLQFLFEYFSETQRNKGNFPGRFSGRQFSNSRSEMNVSTLELGDSALYLCASSPRAAPIPRSGNTIYFGEGSWLTVV.

A remark on this clone: The same CDR3 can be traced to other DNA sequences in this sample. The CDR3 DNA is TGCGCCAGCAGCTTGGGAGGGCTGGGGGAAAAACTGTTTTTT. Protein sequence: CASSLGGLGEKLFF. V is TRBV5-1 and J is TRBJ1-4; D is undetermined. V was clipped by 0 bases and J by 8 bases, with 11 bases between them. This CDR3 is built from 14 residues. CDR1 is SGHRS, CDR2 YFSETQ, per germline.

Notes on this clone: A junction boundary mismatches the germline segment, possibly from a read error. The chain couples TRBV2 to TRBJ2-1; 8 positions match TRBD1. CDR1 is SNHLY and CDR2 is FYNNEI in the germline V gene. The CDR3 spans 12 residues. Written as DNA, the CDR3 is TGTGCCAGCAGTTCTAACAGACAGGGGAAGATCTTC. It is translated as CASSSNRQGKIF. Full variable domain (missing parts from reference TRBV2 and TRBJ2-1): EPEVTQTPSHQVTQMGQEVILRCVPISNHLYFYWYRQILGQKVEFLVSFYNNEISEKSEIFDDQFSVERPDGSNFTLKIRSTKLEDSAMYFCASSSNRQGKIFGPGTRLTVL.

This chain links TRBV28 with TRBJ2-2; perhaps TRBD2 as D (6 bases). The CDR3 totals 15 residues. Germline loops: CDR1 MDHEN, CDR2 SYDVKM. V gave up 5 bases and J gave up 7 bases, with 17 bases separating them. CDR3 DNA: TGTGCCAGCAGTACCCGGTGGGGGGTTGGCGGGGAGCTGTTTTTT. Its translation: CASSTRWGVGGELFF.

The chain is built from TRBV27 and TRBJ1-2, with D possibly matching TRBD1 (5 bases). Trimming cost V 6 bases and J 4 bases, with 21 bases left between them. Germline lookup yields CDR1 MNHEY and CDR2 SMNVEV (reference sequence). There are 16 residues in the CDR3. This CDR3 reads CASSKERDPSTYGYTF. CDR3 sequence (DNA): TGTGCCAGCAGCAAAGAGCGGGACCCTTCTACCTATGGCTACACCTTC.

The sample holds one count of this clone. Other DNA sequences in the same sample also yield this CDR3. V and J are TRBV7-3 and TRBJ1-4, with D unclear. The V and J ends lost 0 bases and 6 bases respectively, with 11 bases between them. CDR3 length: 15 residues. Per the germline V gene, CDR1 is SGHTA and CDR2 is FQGTGA. The DNA of the CDR3 is TGTGCCAGCAGCTTAACGCGGGCTGGGGATGAAAAACTGTTTTTT. As protein: CASSLTRAGDEKLFF. The full variable domain, with the rest looked up from reference TRBV7-3 and TRBJ1-4, is GAGVSQTPSNKVTEKGKYVELRCDPISGHTALYWYRQSLGQGPEFLIYFQGTGAADDSGLPNDRFFAVRPEGSVSTLKIQRTERGDSAVYLCASSLTRAGDEKLFFGSGTQLSVL.

This chain connects TRBV15 to TRBJ1-2, with TRBD1 matching 8 bases. CDR3 size: 14 residues. The V gene's germline CDR1 is LNHNV and CDR2 YYDKDF (reference sequence). V lost 0 bases, J lost 6 bases, and 3 bases stayed unmatched. The CDR3 reads CATSRDAGGDGYTF. DNA for the CDR3: TGTGCCACCAGCAGAGACGCAGGGGGCGATGGCTACACCTTC.

V is TRBV2 and J is TRBJ2-1; TRBD2 agrees at 13 bases. The V and J ends lost 6 bases and 3 bases, in that order; junction bases with no gene match: 5. CDR3 length: 16 amino acids. The V gene's germline CDR1 is SNHLY and CDR2 FYNNEI. The CDR3 nucleotides read TGTGCCAGCAGAACTAGCGGGAGGGGGGGCTACAATGAGCAGTTCTTC. Its translation is CASRTSGRGGYNEQFF.

The chain couples TRBV5-1 to TRBJ2-2; a possible D gene is TRBD2 (6 bases). The germline V gene encodes CDR1 SGHRS and CDR2 YFSETQ. This CDR3 is 15 amino acids long. V lost 2 bases, J lost 4 bases, and 12 bases lay in between. The CDR3 nucleotides read TGCGCCAGCAGCTTACCAACCGGGGGCACCGGGGAGCTGTTTTTT. This encodes CASSLPTGGTGELFF.

A few counts support this clone. This chain uses TRBV19 with TRBJ2-3; D remains ambiguous. The CDR3 length is 12 residues. Germline V gene data show CDR1 as LNHDA and CDR2 as SQIVND (reference sequence). Deletions cut 7 bases from V and 6 bases from J, with 11 bases between. The CDR3 reads CASTAVGDTQYF. The CDR3 DNA reads TGTGCCAGTACGGCAGTTGGGGATACGCAGTATTTT.